In this sample, the clone carrying this TCR beta chain turned up a few times. What it binds is unknown. The CDR3 runs 14 residues. The data stem from a study of cytomegalovirus exposure and HLA in healthy donors. Primers included in the PCR were 60 Vbeta and 13 Jbeta primers. This table comes from immunoSEQ multiplex PCR, and its TCRdb copy is limited to in-frame clones, with some not included. The sample shows around 220,000 clones, around 85% of them seen only once. Findings and limits, study-wide: Because they were indistinguishable, some V segments, including TRBV6-2 and TRBV6-3, were excluded.

The material sequenced was PBMCs. The source is a girl aged 2-10 years in good health and CMV-seronegative. This sequence joins TRBV21-1 and TRBJ2-7; TRBD1, the D gene given by the table, was not confirmed from the DNA. TRBV21-1 is reported as a pseudogene. The CDR3 protein is CASSRDRVPYEQYF. The CDR3 nucleotides read TGTGCCAGCAGCAGGGACAGGGTCCCCTACGAGCAGTACTTC.